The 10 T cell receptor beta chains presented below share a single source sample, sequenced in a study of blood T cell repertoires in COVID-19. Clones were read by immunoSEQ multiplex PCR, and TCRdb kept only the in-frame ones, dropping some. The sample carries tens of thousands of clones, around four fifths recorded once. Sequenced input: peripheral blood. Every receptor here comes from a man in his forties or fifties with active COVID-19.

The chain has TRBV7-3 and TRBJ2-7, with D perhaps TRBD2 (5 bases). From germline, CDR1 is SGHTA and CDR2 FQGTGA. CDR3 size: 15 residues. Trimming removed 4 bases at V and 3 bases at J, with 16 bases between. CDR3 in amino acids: CASSSRPSRDYEQYF. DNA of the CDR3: TGTGCCAGCAGCTCCCGGCCCTCCCGGGACTACGAGCAGTACTTC.

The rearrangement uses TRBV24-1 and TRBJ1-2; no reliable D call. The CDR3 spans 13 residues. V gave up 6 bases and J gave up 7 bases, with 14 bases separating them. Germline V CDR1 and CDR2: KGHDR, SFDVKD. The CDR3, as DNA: TGTGCCACCAGTAGCGGGGTCGGTGGTGGCTACACCTTC. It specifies CATSSGVGGGYTF.

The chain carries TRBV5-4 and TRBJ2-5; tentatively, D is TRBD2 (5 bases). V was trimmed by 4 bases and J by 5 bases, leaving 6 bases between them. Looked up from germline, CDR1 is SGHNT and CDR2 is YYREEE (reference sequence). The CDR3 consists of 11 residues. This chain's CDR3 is CASSRGETQYF. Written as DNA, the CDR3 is TGTGCCAGCAGCCGAGGGGAGACCCAGTACTTC.

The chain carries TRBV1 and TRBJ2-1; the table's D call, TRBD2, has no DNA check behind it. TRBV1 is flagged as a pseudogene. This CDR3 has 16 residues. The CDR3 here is CTSSLPLAETNNEQFF. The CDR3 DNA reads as TGCACCAGCAGCCTTCCACTAGCGGAGACCAACAATGAGCAGTTCTTC.

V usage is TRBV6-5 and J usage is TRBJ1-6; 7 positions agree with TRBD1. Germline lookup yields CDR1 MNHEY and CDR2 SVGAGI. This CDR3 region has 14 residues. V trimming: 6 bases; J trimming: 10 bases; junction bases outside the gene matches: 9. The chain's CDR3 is CASSHPGGGSPLHF. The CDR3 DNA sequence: TGTGCCAGCAGCCACCCAGGGGGAGGATCACCCCTCCACTTT.

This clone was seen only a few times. As DNA, the CDR3 is TGTGCCAGCAGGGGAGGGGGGAGGCCAGATACGCAGTATTTT. It is translated as CASRGGGRPDTQYF. The rearrangement links TRBV6-5 to TRBJ2-3; possible D gene TRBD2, 7 bases. The CDR3 runs 14 residues. The V end was cut by 6 bases, the J end by 4 bases, with 14 bases between. Germline V gives CDR1 MNHEY, CDR2 SVGAGI.

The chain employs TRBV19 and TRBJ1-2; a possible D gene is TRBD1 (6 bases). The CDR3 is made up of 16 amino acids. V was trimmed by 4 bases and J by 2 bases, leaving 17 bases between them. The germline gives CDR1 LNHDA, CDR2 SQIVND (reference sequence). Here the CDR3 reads CASSNLGRTANYGYTF. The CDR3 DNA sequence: TGTGCCAGTAGTAACCTGGGCCGGACAGCGAACTATGGCTACACCTTC.

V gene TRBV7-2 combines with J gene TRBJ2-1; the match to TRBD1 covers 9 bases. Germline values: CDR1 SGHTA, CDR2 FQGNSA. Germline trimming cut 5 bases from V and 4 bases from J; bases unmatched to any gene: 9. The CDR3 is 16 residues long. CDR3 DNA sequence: TGTGCCAGCAGCCCAAACACAGGGGGCGCTTACAATGAGCAGTTCTTC. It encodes CASSPNTGGAYNEQFF.

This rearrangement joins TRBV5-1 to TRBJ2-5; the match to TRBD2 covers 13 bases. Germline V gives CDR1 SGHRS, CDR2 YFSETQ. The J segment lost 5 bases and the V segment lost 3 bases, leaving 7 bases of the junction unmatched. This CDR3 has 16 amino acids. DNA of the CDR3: TGCGCCAGCAGCTCAACTAGCGGGAGGGCCCTGGAGACCCAGTACTTC. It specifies CASSSTSGRALETQYF.

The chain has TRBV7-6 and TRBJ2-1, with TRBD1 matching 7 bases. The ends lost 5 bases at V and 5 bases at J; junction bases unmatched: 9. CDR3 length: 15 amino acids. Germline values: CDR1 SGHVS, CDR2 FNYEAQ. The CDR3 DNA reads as TGTGCCAGCAGCCCATTTCCCCAGGGGGACAATGAGCAGTTCTTC. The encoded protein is CASSPFPQGDNEQFF.